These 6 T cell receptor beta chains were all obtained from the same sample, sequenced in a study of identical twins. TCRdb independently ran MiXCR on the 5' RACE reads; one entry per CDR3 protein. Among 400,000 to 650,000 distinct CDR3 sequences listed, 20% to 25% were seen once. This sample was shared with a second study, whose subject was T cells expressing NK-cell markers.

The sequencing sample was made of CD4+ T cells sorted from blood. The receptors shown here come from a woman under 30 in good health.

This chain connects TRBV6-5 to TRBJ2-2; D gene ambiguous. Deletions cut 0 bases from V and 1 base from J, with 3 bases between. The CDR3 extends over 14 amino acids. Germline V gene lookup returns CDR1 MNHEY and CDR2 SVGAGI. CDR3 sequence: CASSYSLNTGELFF. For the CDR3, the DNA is TGTGCCAGCAGTTACTCCTTGAACACCGGGGAGCTGTTTTTT.

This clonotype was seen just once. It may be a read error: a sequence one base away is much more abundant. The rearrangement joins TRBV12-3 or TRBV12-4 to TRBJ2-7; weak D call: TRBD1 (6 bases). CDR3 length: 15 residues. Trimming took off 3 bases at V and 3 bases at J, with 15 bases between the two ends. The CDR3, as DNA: TGTGCCAGCAGTTTTGTCCCCCAGGGACACTACGAGCAGTACTTC. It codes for CASSFVPQGHYEQYF.

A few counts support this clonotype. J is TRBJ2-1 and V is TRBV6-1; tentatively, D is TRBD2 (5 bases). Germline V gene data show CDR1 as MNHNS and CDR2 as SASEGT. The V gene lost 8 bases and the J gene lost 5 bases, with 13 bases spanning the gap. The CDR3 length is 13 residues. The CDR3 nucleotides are TGTGCCAGCGGCGGGCGGGTGGACAATGAGCAGTTCTTC. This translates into CASGGRVDNEQFF.

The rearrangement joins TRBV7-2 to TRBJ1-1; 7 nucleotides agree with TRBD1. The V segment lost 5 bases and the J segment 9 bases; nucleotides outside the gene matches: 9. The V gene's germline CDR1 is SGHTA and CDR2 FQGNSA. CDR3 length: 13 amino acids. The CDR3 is CASSRGGGRKAFF. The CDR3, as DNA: TGTGCCAGCAGCCGAGGGGGCGGAAGAAAAGCTTTCTTT.

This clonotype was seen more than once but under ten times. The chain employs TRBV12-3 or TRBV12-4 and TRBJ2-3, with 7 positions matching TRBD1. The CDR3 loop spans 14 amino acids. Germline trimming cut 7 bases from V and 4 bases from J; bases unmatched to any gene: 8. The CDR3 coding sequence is TGTGCCAGCATGGAACAGGGGCATTCAGATACGCAGTATTTT. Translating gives CASMEQGHSDTQYF.

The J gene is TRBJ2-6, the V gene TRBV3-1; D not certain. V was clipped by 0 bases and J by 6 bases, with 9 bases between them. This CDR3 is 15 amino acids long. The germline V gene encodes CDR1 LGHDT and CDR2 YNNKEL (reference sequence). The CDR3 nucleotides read TGTGCCAGCAGCCAAGATAGTTTGGTGGCCAACGTCCTGACTTTC. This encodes CASSQDSLVANVLTF.